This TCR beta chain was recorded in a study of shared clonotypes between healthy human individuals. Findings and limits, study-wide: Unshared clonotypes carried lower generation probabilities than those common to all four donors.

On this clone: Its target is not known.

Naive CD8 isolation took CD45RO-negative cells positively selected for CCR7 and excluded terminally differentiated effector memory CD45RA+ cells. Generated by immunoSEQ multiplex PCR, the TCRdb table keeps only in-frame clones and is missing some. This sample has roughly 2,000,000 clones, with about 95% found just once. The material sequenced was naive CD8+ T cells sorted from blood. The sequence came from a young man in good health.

The CDR3 DNA reads as TGCGCCAGCAGCCAAATCGGGTTCTATGGCTACACCTTC. Encoded protein: CASSQIGFYGYTF. V gene TRBV4-1 combines with J gene TRBJ1-2; D is uncertain. V shed 2 bases and J shed 4 bases, with 8 bases lying between them. The CDR3 spans 13 residues. The germline CDR1 and CDR2 sequences are MGHRA and YSYEKL.